This T cell receptor (beta chain) came from a study of T cells in Graves' hyperthyroidism and ophthalmopathy. Amplified TCR beta CDR3 regions derived from RNA transcripts. HTBI primers were employed in a first-round RT-PCR of the TCR CDR3. TCRdb ran MiXCR on the multiplex PCR reads and lists one entry per CDR3 protein. Of about 740,000 distinct CDR3 sequences in the sample, 11% to 15% are singletons; the top ten hold roughly a tenth. CDR1 and CDR2 from the germline V gene are SNHLY and FYNNEI. Trimming removed 8 bases at V and 2 bases at J, with 16 bases between. This CDR3 has 15 amino acids. No progression to ophthalmopathy during 18 months of follow-up defined stable disease.

The V gene is TRBV2, the J gene TRBJ2-4; perhaps TRBD2 as D (5 bases). Sequencing input: blood. This sequence was found in a woman aged 18-30 years with Graves' hyperthyroidism. The CDR3: CASAPGFGTKNIQYF. CDR3 nucleotides: TGTGCCAGCGCGCCGGGGTTCGGGACCAAAAACATTCAGTACTTC. The full variable domain, in which reference TRBV2 and TRBJ2-4 provide the parts outside the CDR3, is EPEVTQTPSHQVTQMGQEVILRCVPISNHLYFYWYRQILGQKVEFLVSFYNNEISEKSEIFDDQFSVERPDGSNFTLKIRSTKLEDSAMYFCASAPGFGTKNIQYFGAGTRLSVL.